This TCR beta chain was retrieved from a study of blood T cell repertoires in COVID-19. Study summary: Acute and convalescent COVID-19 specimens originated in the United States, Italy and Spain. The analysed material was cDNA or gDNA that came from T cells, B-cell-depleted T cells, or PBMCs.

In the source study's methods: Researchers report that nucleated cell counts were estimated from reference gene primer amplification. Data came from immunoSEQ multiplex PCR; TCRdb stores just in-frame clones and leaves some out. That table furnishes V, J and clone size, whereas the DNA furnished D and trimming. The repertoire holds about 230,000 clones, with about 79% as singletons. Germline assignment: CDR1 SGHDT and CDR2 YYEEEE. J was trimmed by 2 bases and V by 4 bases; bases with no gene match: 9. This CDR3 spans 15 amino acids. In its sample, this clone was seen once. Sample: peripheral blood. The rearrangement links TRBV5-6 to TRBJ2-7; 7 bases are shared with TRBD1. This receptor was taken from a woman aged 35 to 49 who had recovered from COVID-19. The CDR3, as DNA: TGTGCCAGCAGCCCAATGGACAGGTCCCCCTACGAGCAGTACTTC. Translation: CASSPMDRSPYEQYF.